Below, 26 T cell receptor beta chains from the same sample are listed, as sequenced in a study of blood T cell repertoires in COVID-19. TCRdb's copy holds only in-frame clones and misses some; the assay was immunoSEQ multiplex PCR. The sample holds about 90,000 clones, 80% seen once. The sequencing sample was made of peripheral blood. All receptors derive from a woman in her sixties or seventies with acute or convalescent COVID-19.

V gene TRBV27 combines with J gene TRBJ2-5; TRBD1 is a possible D gene (5 bases). Germline V lookup: CDR1 MNHEY, CDR2 SMNVEV (reference sequence). Trimming took off 0 bases at V and 4 bases at J, with 9 bases between the two ends. This CDR3 contains 14 residues. CDR3 region: CASSLSGVGETQYF. The CDR3 nucleotides read TGTGCCAGCAGTTTATCAGGGGTAGGAGAGACCCAGTACTTC.

The CDR3 is CASSLWGGRETQYF. The CDR3 region has the DNA TGTGCCAGCAGTTTATGGGGGGGCCGGGAGACCCAGTACTTC. The rearrangement joins TRBV27 to TRBJ2-5; the D gene is possibly TRBD2 (7 bases). CDR3 size: 14 residues. Trimming pared 1 base from V and 5 bases from J, leaving 11 bases between. Germline-derived CDR1 and CDR2 are MNHEY and SMNVEV (reference sequence).

The chain combines TRBV28 with TRBJ1-2; 7 bases align to TRBD1. Trimming at V came to 6 bases and at J to 5 bases, leaving 9 bases not matched to a gene. This CDR3 region has 14 residues. Germline V gene data show CDR1 as MDHEN and CDR2 as SYDVKM. CDR3 nucleotide sequence: TGTGCCAGCAGCCCTTCAGGGGGGCCTTATGGCTACACCTTC. Amino acid sequence: CASSPSGGPYGYTF.

The chain employs TRBV5-4 and TRBJ1-2; D may be TRBD1 (5 bases). The CDR3 extends over 13 amino acids. CDR1 is SGHNT and CDR2 is YYREEE in the germline V gene (reference sequence). The V gene lost 0 bases and the J gene lost 7 bases, with 10 bases spanning the gap. The DNA of the CDR3 is TGTGCCAGCAGCTTGGTCGGGGGTCCTGGCTACACCTTC. This codes for CASSLVGGPGYTF.

This chain uses TRBV6-5 with TRBJ1-2; 8 nucleotides agree with TRBD1. The CDR3 runs to 14 residues. V was pared by 6 bases and J by 2 bases, with 5 bases of the junction left unmatched. The germline gives CDR1 MNHEY, CDR2 SVGAGI. For the CDR3, the DNA is TGTGCCAGCAGCGCGACAGGGGTCAACTATGGCTACACCTTC. Translated, it gives CASSATGVNYGYTF.

V is TRBV6-2 or TRBV6-3 and J is TRBJ1-6; TRBD1 might be the D (6 bases). Trimming removed 2 bases at V and 6 bases at J, with 8 bases between. Germline V gene data show CDR1 as MNHEY and CDR2 as SVGEGT. CDR3 size: 14 residues. The CDR3 spells CASSYQGFNSPLHF. CDR3 DNA sequence: TGTGCCAGCAGTTACCAGGGGTTTAATTCACCCCTCCACTTT.

The chain carries TRBV7-2 and TRBJ1-6, with TRBD1 as a possible D gene (6 bases). Germline CDR1 SGHTA, CDR2 FQGNSA. The CDR3 consists of 17 residues. Trimming took 1 base from V and 5 from J, leaving 15 bases between them. CDR3 loop: CASSLVGGLIDNSPLHF. The CDR3 nucleotides read TGTGCCAGCAGCTTAGTCGGGGGGCTGATCGATAATTCACCCCTCCACTTT.

The V gene is TRBV28, the J gene TRBJ2-2; D not resolved. The ends were cut back, 4 bases at V and 5 bases at J, with 20 bases in the middle. This CDR3 contains 17 residues. The germline V gene has CDR1 MDHEN and CDR2 SYDVKM. The CDR3 region is CASSSLGVEELTGELFF. CDR3 coding DNA: TGTGCCAGCAGTTCGCTTGGCGTTGAGGAGTTGACCGGGGAGCTGTTTTTT. The whole variable domain, filled in from reference TRBV28 and TRBJ2-2, reads DVKVTQSSRYLVKRTGEKVFLECVQDMDHENMFWYRQDPGLGLRLIYFSYDVKMKEKGDIPEGYSVSREKKERFSLILESASTNQTSMYLCASSSLGVEELTGELFFGEGSRLTVL.

This chain connects TRBV20-1 to TRBJ1-5, with D possibly TRBD1 on 5 matching bases. Trimming stripped 3 bases from V and 6 bases from J, with 12 bases between. The CDR3 consists of 13 residues. Looked up from germline, CDR1 is DFQATT and CDR2 is SNEGSKA (reference sequence). In nucleotides, the CDR3 is TGCAGTGCTAGTGAGGGGCCCAGTCAGCCCCAGCATTTT. It yields the protein CSASEGPSQPQHF.

This rearrangement joins TRBV19 to TRBJ2-1; TRBD2 matches 8 bases. This CDR3 spans 14 amino acids. Trimming cost V 5 bases and J 12 bases; bases outside gene matches: 12. Per the germline V gene, CDR1 is LNHDA and CDR2 is SQIVND (reference sequence). This CDR3 reads CASSASGSRFRQFF. For the CDR3, the DNA is TGTGCCAGTAGTGCTAGCGGGTCCCGATTCCGGCAGTTCTTC.

The chain recombines TRBV16 with TRBJ2-7, with a weak D call TRBD1 (7 bases). The germline V gene encodes CDR1 KGHSY and CDR2 FQNENV. The CDR3 is 15 amino acids. V was trimmed by 2 bases and J by 2 bases, leaving 13 bases between them. The CDR3 region has the DNA TGTGCCAGCAGCCAAGGAGGGACAGCAACCTACGAGCAGTACTTC. Encoded protein: CASSQGGTATYEQYF.

This chain joins TRBV5-1 and TRBJ2-3; 10 bases map to TRBD2. The J segment lost 1 base and the V segment lost 4 bases, leaving 6 bases of the junction unmatched. The germline gives CDR1 SGHRS, CDR2 YFSETQ. There are 16 residues in the CDR3. The CDR3 loop reads CASSRTGTSGTDTQYF. The DNA of the CDR3 is TGCGCCAGCAGCCGCACCGGGACTAGCGGCACAGATACGCAGTATTTT.

The rearrangement links TRBV28 to TRBJ1-1; possible D gene TRBD1, 6 bases. Between the trimmed V and J ends, which lost 3 bases and 5 bases, there was a span of 13 bases. The CDR3 length is 14 residues. Looked up from germline, CDR1 is MDHEN and CDR2 is SYDVKM. CDR3 DNA sequence: TGTGCCAGCAGTTTGAGCAGGGGTGGTACTGAAGCTTTCTTT. It translates to CASSLSRGGTEAFF.

The V call is TRBV12-3 or TRBV12-4, the J call TRBJ2-2; D remains unclear. Trimming took 6 bases from V and 2 from J, leaving 4 bases between them. The CDR3 is 12 amino acids. The CDR3 spells CASRLNTGELFF. The CDR3 DNA follows: TGTGCCAGCAGACTAAACACCGGGGAGCTGTTTTTT.

The gene calls are TRBV27 and TRBJ2-1; TRBD1 is a possible D gene (7 bases). The germline CDR1 and CDR2 sequences are MNHEY and SMNVEV (reference sequence). The CDR3 is 14 amino acids. V lost 10 bases to trimming and J lost 4 bases, with 17 bases between them. CDR3 loop: CATAGTAPYNEQFF. The CDR3 region has the DNA TGTGCCACCGCGGGGACAGCCCCTTACAATGAGCAGTTCTTC.

This clone was observed a handful of times. J is TRBJ1-1 and V is TRBV7-9, with D uncertain. The CDR3 totals 13 residues. The V and J ends lost 1 base and 4 bases respectively, with 7 bases between them. Germline V lookup: CDR1 SEHNR, CDR2 FQNEAQ (reference sequence). This CDR3 reads CASSLDPGTEAFF. The CDR3 DNA sequence: TGTGCCAGCAGCTTAGACCCCGGCACTGAAGCTTTCTTT.

This clone was observed a few times. V and J are TRBV2 and TRBJ1-5, with D unresolved. The V gene lost 7 bases and the J gene lost 0 bases, with 7 bases spanning the gap. Per germline, CDR1 SNHLY and CDR2 FYNNEI. This CDR3 has 13 amino acids. Written as DNA, the CDR3 is TGTGCCAGCACTTTTTATAGCAATCAGCCCCAGCATTTT. Its protein product is CASTFYSNQPQHF.

This chain links TRBV28 with TRBJ1-1; D is uncertain. V was clipped by 5 bases and J by 2 bases, with 15 bases between them. The CDR3 covers 15 residues. Germline V lookup: CDR1 MDHEN, CDR2 SYDVKM. The CDR3 DNA follows: TGTGCCAGCAGTGCCCTACGGCAGGCAAACACTGAAGCTTTCTTT. Residues: CASSALRQANTEAFF.

V usage is TRBV7-2 and J usage is TRBJ1-4; possibly TRBD1 for D (6 bases). V was shortened by 0 bases and J by 4 bases, with 15 bases between the two germline ends. The germline gives CDR1 SGHTA, CDR2 FQGNSA. This CDR3 is built from 17 residues. This CDR3 reads CASSLAGGQTNNEKLFF. The DNA for the CDR3 is TGTGCCAGCAGCTTAGCCGGCGGACAGACTAATAATGAAAAACTGTTTTTT.

The chain is built from TRBV18 and TRBJ2-5; TRBD2 agrees at 10 bases. Germline assignment: CDR1 KGHSH and CDR2 LQKENI. This CDR3 is built from 16 residues. V lost 3 bases to trimming and J lost 5 bases; unmatched junction nucleotides: 9. CDR3 residues: CASSPRGTSGTETQYF. The CDR3 nucleotides are TGTGCCAGCTCACCCCGGGGTACTAGCGGGACTGAGACCCAGTACTTC.

The chain carries TRBV25-1 and TRBJ1-6; 9 positions match TRBD1. The germline CDR1 and CDR2 sequences are MGHDK and SYGVNS. The CDR3 extends over 15 amino acids. V trimming: 7 bases; J trimming: 9 bases; junction bases outside the gene matches: 10. The CDR3 protein is CASTPGDRELSPLHF. Written as DNA, the CDR3 is TGTGCCAGCACTCCGGGGGACAGGGAACTTTCACCCCTCCACTTT.

The gene calls are TRBV27 and TRBJ2-7; tentatively, D is TRBD2 (5 bases). The germline V and J ends were trimmed by 4 bases and 0 bases, with 10 bases remaining between them. Germline lookup yields CDR1 MNHEY and CDR2 SMNVEV (reference sequence). The CDR3 runs 14 residues. CDR3 nucleotides: TGTGCCAGCAGTTCCACTAGGGTCTCCTACGAGCAGTACTTC. Protein sequence: CASSSTRVSYEQYF.

In nucleotides, the CDR3 is TGCGCCAGCAGCTTAGCCTATTCCTACGAGCAGTACTTC. Protein sequence: CASSLAYSYEQYF. The rearrangement links TRBV5-1 to TRBJ2-7; unclear D gene. Germline CDR1 is SGHRS and CDR2 is YFSETQ. This CDR3 is built from 13 residues. V was cut by 2 bases and J by 1 base, with 7 bases left in between.

The genes are TRBV29-1 and TRBJ1-3, with 7 bases fitting TRBD1. This CDR3 region has 14 residues. CDR1 and CDR2 (germline): SQVTM, ANQGSEA. The V gene end was trimmed by 4 bases and the J gene end by 4 bases; junction bases not matched to a gene: 7. CDR3 bases: TGCAGCGTTGGGTTGGGACAGATAGGAAACACCATATATTTT. Residues: CSVGLGQIGNTIYF.

V usage is TRBV7-3 and J usage is TRBJ1-2; 10 bases match TRBD1. Germline V gene lookup returns CDR1 SGHTA and CDR2 FQGTGA. The CDR3 has 17 residues. The V gene end was trimmed by 5 bases and the J gene end by 5 bases; junction bases not matched to a gene: 14. Written as DNA, the CDR3 is TGTGCCAGCAGCCCTAACTTCGGACAGGGGGTCAGGTATGGCTACACCTTC. Residues: CASSPNFGQGVRYGYTF.

The chain recombines TRBV7-2 with TRBJ2-2; 8 bases are a match to TRBD1. CDR1 is SGHTA and CDR2 is FQGNSA in the germline V gene. The CDR3 is made up of 13 amino acids. J lost 6 bases, V lost 4 bases, and 1 base had no gene match. The CDR3 sequence is CASSSDRAGELFF. The CDR3 DNA is TGTGCCAGCAGCTCGGACAGGGCCGGGGAGCTGTTTTTT.